The rows below give T cell receptor beta chains drawn from one sample of a study of blood T cells in healthy people across ages. TCRdb redid the calling of the 5' RACE reads with MiXCR, one entry per CDR3 protein. Here the sample spans about 900,000 distinct CDR3 sequences, 62% being singletons. The sample consisted of blood. The receptors shown here come from a man aged 25-45 years in good health. CDR3s include the opening cysteine and the closing phenylalanine or tryptophan. Fields, in order: clone size, V gene, D gene, J gene, CDR3 protein, CDR3 DNA. The D gene is left open where the match is weak. Rows give clone size only sometimes, using once, few, many, or a class for an expanded clone.

abundance: .
v_gene: TRBV20-1
d_gene: TRBD1
j_gene: TRBJ1-5
CDR3aa: CSAHYRGDSNQPQHF
CDR3nt: TGCAGTGCCCATTACAGGGGCGATTCAAATCAGCCCCAGCATTTT

abundance: .
v_gene: TRBV6-5
d_gene: TRBD1
j_gene: TRBJ2-7
CDR3aa: CASRTTGGYEQYF
CDR3nt: TGTGCCAGCAGAACAACAGGGGGCTACGAGCAGTACTTC

abundance: .
v_gene: TRBV20-1
d_gene: TRBD2
j_gene: TRBJ2-5
CDR3aa: CSARVASGGYQETQYF
CDR3nt: TGCAGTGCTAGAGTCGCTAGCGGGGGTTACCAAGAGACCCAGTACTTC

abundance: .
v_gene: TRBV20-1
d_gene: .
j_gene: TRBJ2-7
CDR3aa: CSTRDPQGAYEQYF
CDR3nt: TGCAGTACTAGAGATCCCCAAGGGGCCTACGAGCAGTACTTC

abundance: .
v_gene: TRBV29-1
d_gene: .
j_gene: TRBJ2-7
CDR3aa: CSVGGVFSYEQYF
CDR3nt: TGCAGCGTTGGCGGGGTATTCTCCTACGAGCAGTACTTC

abundance: .
v_gene: TRBV20-1
d_gene: TRBD1
j_gene: TRBJ2-1
CDR3aa: CSARGQDNVWNEQFF
CDR3nt: TGCAGTGCTAGGGGACAGGACAACGTCTGGAATGAGCAGTTCTTC

abundance: .
v_gene: TRBV7-9
d_gene: .
j_gene: TRBJ2-5
CDR3aa: CASSRRQGLETQYF
CDR3nt: TGTGCCAGCAGCCGGCGCCAGGGACTGGAGACCCAGTACTTC

abundance: few
v_gene: TRBV14
d_gene: .
j_gene: TRBJ2-3
CDR3aa: CASSQELVVDTQYF
CDR3nt: TGTGCCAGCAGCCAAGAACTGGTCGTAGATACGCAGTATTTT

abundance: .
v_gene: TRBV15
d_gene: .
j_gene: TRBJ2-2
CDR3aa: CATSRDRSRARTGELFF
CDR3nt: TGTGCCACCAGCAGAGATCGGAGCAGGGCCAGGACCGGGGAGCTGTTTTTT

abundance: few
v_gene: TRBV6-1
d_gene: .
j_gene: TRBJ1-4
CDR3aa: CASSAVPGLWNEKLFF
CDR3nt: TGTGCCAGCAGTGCAGTCCCGGGACTGTGGAATGAAAAACTGTTTTTT

abundance: few
v_gene: TRBV11-3
d_gene: .
j_gene: TRBJ2-5
CDR3aa: CASSSGTAGTQYF
CDR3nt: TGTGCCAGCAGCTCGGGGACGGCGGGGACCCAGTACTTC

abundance: .
v_gene: TRBV6-2/TRBV6-3
d_gene: .
j_gene: TRBJ2-7
CDR3aa: CASSPPGHAIYEQYF
CDR3nt: TGTGCCAGCAGCCCTCCGGGACACGCAATCTACGAGCAGTACTTC

abundance: few
v_gene: TRBV6-5
d_gene: TRBD2
j_gene: TRBJ2-7
CDR3aa: CASSSPLGGGASEQYF
CDR3nt: TGTGCCAGCAGTTCGCCCTTGGGCGGGGGGGCCTCCGAGCAGTACTTC

abundance: .
v_gene: TRBV12-3/TRBV12-4
d_gene: .
j_gene: TRBJ1-5
CDR3aa: CASSLAWPAYSNQPQHF
CDR3nt: TGTGCCAGCAGTTTAGCTTGGCCGGCATATAGCAATCAGCCCCAGCATTTT

abundance: .
v_gene: TRBV10-3
d_gene: TRBD1
j_gene: TRBJ2-5
CDR3aa: CAIRGQKETQYF
CDR3nt: TGTGCCATCAGGGGACAGAAAGAGACCCAGTACTTC

abundance: .
v_gene: TRBV7-9
d_gene: .
j_gene: TRBJ2-1
CDR3aa: CALTQVKKDEQFF
CDR3nt: TGTGCCCTGACCCAGGTGAAAAAGGATGAGCAGTTCTTC

abundance: .
v_gene: TRBV6-1
d_gene: .
j_gene: TRBJ2-1
CDR3aa: CASNSRFVLNEQFF
CDR3nt: TGTGCCAGCAATAGTCGTTTTGTTCTGAATGAGCAGTTCTTC

abundance: .
v_gene: TRBV9
d_gene: .
j_gene: TRBJ2-7
CDR3aa: CASSASGTAYEQYF
CDR3nt: TGTGCCAGCAGCGCCTCCGGGACGGCCTACGAGCAGTACTTC

abundance: .
v_gene: TRBV2
d_gene: .
j_gene: TRBJ2-4
CDR3aa: CASSEREASSKLAKNIQYF
CDR3nt: TGTGCCAGCAGTGAAAGGGAGGCAAGTTCTAAGCTAGCCAAAAACATTCAGTACTTC

abundance: .
v_gene: TRBV7-2
d_gene: .
j_gene: TRBJ1-1
CDR3aa: CASSLSSSGWTEAFF
CDR3nt: TGTGCCAGCAGCTTATCGTCGTCGGGATGGACTGAAGCTTTCTTT

abundance: .
v_gene: TRBV20-1
d_gene: TRBD2
j_gene: TRBJ2-1
CDR3aa: CSARDPLLAGGLNEQFF
CDR3nt: TGCAGTGCTAGAGATCCCCTACTAGCGGGGGGGCTCAATGAGCAGTTCTTC

abundance: .
v_gene: TRBV6-2/TRBV6-3
d_gene: .
j_gene: TRBJ1-5
CDR3aa: CASSYSWGSNQPQHF
CDR3nt: TGTGCCAGCAGTTACTCCTGGGGCTCAAATCAGCCCCAGCATTTT

abundance: .
v_gene: TRBV6-6
d_gene: TRBD2
j_gene: TRBJ2-5
CDR3aa: CASSSTTSGGGETQYF
CDR3nt: TGTGCCAGCAGTTCTACGACTAGCGGGGGGGGAGAGACCCAGTACTTC